This passage covers 2 T cell receptor beta chains from one sample sequenced in a study of cytomegalovirus exposure and HLA in healthy donors. The PCR contained 60 Vbeta and 13 Jbeta primers. Sequencing was performed with immunoSEQ multiplex PCR; in TCRdb, only in-frame clones are kept and a portion is missing. The sample table sets out some 48,000 clones. Sequencing was performed on PBMCs. These receptor sequences come from a man aged 35-49 years in good health and CMV-seropositive.

This chain's CDR3 is CASSPRPAGEFETQYF. In DNA form, the CDR3 reads TGTGCCAGCTCACCAAGGCCAGCGGGAGAATTCGAGACCCAGTACTTC. The J gene is TRBJ2-5, the V gene TRBV18, with 8 bases aligning to TRBD2. V trimming: 2 bases; J trimming: 5 bases; junction bases outside the gene matches: 10. This CDR3 spans 16 amino acids. Germline V CDR1 and CDR2: KGHSH, LQKENI.

The chain has TRBV7-3 and TRBJ2-5, with 8 bases matching TRBD2. J gave up 4 bases and V 1 base, and 5 bases lay outside the gene matches. This CDR3 has 15 residues. The germline gives CDR1 SGHTA, CDR2 FQGTGA. The CDR3 reads CASSLNPGGTETQYF. The CDR3 coding sequence is TGTGCCAGCAGCTTAAATCCGGGGGGGACAGAGACCCAGTACTTC.